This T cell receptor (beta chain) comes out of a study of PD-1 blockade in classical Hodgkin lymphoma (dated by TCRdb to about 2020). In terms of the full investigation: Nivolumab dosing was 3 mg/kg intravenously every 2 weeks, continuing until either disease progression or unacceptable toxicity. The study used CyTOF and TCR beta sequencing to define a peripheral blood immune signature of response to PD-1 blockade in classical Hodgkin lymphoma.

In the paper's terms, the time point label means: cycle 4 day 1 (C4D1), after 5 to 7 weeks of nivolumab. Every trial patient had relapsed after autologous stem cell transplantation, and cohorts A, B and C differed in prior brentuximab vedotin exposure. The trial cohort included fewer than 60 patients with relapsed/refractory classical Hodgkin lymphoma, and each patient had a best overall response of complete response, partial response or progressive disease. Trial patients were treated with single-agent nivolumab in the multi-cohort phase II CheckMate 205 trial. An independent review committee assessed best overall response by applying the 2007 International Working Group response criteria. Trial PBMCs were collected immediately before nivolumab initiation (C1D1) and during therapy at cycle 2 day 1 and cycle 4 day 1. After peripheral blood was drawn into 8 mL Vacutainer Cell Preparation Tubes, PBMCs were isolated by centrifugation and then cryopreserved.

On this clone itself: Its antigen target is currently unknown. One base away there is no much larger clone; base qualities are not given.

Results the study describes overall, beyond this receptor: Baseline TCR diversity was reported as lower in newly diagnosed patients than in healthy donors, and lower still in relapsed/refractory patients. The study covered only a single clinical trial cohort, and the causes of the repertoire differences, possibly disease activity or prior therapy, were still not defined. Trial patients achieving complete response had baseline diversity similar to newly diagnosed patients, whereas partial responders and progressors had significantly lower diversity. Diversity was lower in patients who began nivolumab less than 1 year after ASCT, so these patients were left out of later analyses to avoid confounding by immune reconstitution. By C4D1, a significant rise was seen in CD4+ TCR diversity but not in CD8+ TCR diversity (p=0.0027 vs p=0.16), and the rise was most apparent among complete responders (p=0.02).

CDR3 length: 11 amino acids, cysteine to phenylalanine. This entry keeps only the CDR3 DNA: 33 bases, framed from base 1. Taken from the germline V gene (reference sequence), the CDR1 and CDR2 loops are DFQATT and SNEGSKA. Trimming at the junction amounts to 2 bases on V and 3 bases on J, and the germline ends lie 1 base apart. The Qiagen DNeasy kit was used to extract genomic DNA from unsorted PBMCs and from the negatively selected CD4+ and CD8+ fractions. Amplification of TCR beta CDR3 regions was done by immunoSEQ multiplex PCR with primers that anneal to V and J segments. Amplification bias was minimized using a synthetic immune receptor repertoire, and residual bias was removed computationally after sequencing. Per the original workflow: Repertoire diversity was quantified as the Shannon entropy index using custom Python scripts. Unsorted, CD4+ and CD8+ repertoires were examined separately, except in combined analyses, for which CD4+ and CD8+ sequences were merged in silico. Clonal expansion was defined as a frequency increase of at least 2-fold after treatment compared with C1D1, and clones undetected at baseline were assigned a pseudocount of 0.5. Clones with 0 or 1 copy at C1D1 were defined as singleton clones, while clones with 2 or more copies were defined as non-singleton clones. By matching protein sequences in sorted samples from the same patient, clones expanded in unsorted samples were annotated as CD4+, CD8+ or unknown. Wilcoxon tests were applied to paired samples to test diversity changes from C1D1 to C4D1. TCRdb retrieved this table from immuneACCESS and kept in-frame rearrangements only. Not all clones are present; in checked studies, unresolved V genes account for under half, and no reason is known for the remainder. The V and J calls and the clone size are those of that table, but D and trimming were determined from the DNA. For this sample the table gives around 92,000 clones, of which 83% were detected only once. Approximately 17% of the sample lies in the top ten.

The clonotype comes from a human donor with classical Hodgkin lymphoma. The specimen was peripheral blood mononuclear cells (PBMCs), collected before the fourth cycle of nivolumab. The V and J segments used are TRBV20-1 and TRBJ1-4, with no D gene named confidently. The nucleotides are TGCAGTGCTAGACCTAATGAAAAACTGTTTTTT. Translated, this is CSARPNEKLFF.